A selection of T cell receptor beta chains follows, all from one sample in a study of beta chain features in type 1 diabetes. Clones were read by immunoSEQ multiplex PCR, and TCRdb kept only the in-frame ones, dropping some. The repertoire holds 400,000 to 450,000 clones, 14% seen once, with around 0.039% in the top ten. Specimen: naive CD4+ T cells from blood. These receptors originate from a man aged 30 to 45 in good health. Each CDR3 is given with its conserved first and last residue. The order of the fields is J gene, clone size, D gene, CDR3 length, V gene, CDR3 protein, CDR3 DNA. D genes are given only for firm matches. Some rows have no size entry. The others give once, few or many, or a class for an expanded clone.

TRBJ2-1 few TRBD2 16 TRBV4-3 CASSQMGLAGGNEQFF TGCGCCAGCAGCCAGATGGGACTAGCGGGAGGCAATGAGCAGTTCTTC
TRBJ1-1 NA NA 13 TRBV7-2 CASSLSWVTEAFF TGTGCCAGCAGCTTATCGTGGGTCACTGAAGCTTTCTTT
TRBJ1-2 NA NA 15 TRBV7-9 CASSLAGAGSYGYTF TGTGCCAGCAGCTTAGCGGGGGCAGGGAGCTATGGCTACACCTTC
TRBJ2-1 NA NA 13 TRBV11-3 CASSLGPRFEQFF TGTGCCAGCAGCTTAGGGCCCAGGTTTGAGCAGTTCTTC
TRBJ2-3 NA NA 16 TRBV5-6 CASSTLPRALTGTQYF TGTGCCAGCAGCACCTTGCCCCGGGCCCTGACGGGTACGCAGTATTTT
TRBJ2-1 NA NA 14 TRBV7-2 CASSLSRSYNEQFF TGTGCCAGCAGCTTGTCCCGCTCCTACAATGAGCAGTTCTTC
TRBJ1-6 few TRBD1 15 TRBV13 CASIRTGETPSPLHF TGTGCCAGCATACGGACAGGGGAGACCCCTTCACCCCTCCACTTT
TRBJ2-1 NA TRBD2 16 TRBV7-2 CASSIRTSGGAFEQFF TGTGCCAGCAGCATTCGGACTAGCGGGGGGGCCTTTGAGCAGTTCTTC
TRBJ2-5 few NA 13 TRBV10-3 CAISDRAAETQYF TGTGCCATCAGTGATCGAGCCGCGGAGACCCAGTACTTC
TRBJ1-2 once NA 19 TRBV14 CASSQDGSFGWGTMRGYTF TGTGCCAGCAGCCAAGACGGCTCCTTCGGCTGGGGAACGATGAGGGGCTACACCTTC
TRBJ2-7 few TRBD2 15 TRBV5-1 CASSTPAGVMDEQYF TGCGCCAGCAGCACCCCTGCGGGGGTTATGGACGAGCAGTACTTC
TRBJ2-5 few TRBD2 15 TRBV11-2 CASSATSGYQETQYF TGTGCCAGCAGTGCGACTAGCGGCTACCAAGAGACCCAGTACTTC
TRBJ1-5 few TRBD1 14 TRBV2 CASSRQGTNQPQHF TGTGCCAGCAGCCGACAGGGGACGAATCAGCCCCAGCATTTT
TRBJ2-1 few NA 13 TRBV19 CASSMRHNNEQFF TGTGCCAGTAGTATGCGACACAACAATGAGCAGTTCTTC
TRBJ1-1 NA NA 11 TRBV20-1 CSASLTLEAFF TGCAGTGCTAGTCTGACCCTTGAAGCTTTCTTT
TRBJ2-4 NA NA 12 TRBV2 CAMGGFPNIQYF TGTGCCATGGGGGGATTTCCAAACATTCAGTACTTC
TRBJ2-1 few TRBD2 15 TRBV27 CASTPAGGPYNEQFF TGTGCCAGCACCCCAGCGGGAGGCCCCTACAATGAGCAGTTCTTC